Each of the 20 T cell receptor beta chains below was sequenced from the same sample in a study of blood T cell repertoires in COVID-19. Sequenced by immunoSEQ multiplex PCR; TCRdb stores in-frame clones only, minus some. The data show 50,000 to 70,000 clones, roughly 86% seen once. Sequenced: peripheral blood. The origin of the receptors is a human donor with active COVID-19. The donor label of this sample is uncertain.

This CDR3 is CASTQRGSTDTQYF. CDR3 DNA sequence: TGTGCCAGTACCCAAAGGGGATCCACAGATACGCAGTATTTT. The rearrangement links TRBV19 to TRBJ2-3; the D gene is possibly TRBD1 (5 bases). This CDR3 has 14 residues. The germline CDR1 and CDR2 sequences are LNHDA and SQIVND (reference sequence). Trimming took off 7 bases at V and 2 bases at J, with 13 bases between the two ends.

The CDR3 DNA sequence: TGTGCCAGCAGTGACGGGAGCTATAGCAATCAGCCCCAGCATTTT. It specifies CASSDGSYSNQPQHF. J is TRBJ1-5 and V is TRBV27; no clear D gene. The CDR3 covers 15 residues. Looked up from germline, CDR1 is MNHEY and CDR2 is SMNVEV (reference sequence). The V and J ends lost 5 bases and 0 bases respectively, with 11 bases between them.

V usage is TRBV11-3 and J usage is TRBJ2-3; 10 nucleotides line up with TRBD2. Germline V gives CDR1 SGHNT, CDR2 YENEEA. There are 20 residues in the CDR3. The trim removed 5 bases at V and 3 bases at J, leaving 20 bases unmatched. The DNA for the CDR3 is TGTGCCAGCAGCCCACACTCCGGACTAGCGGCTCTCCGGATTACAGATACGCAGTATTTT. Protein: CASSPHSGLAALRITDTQYF.

The chain combines TRBV11-3 with TRBJ2-3; TRBD2 matches at 14 bases. J lost 8 bases, V lost 5 bases, and 9 bases had no gene match. Germline CDR1 and CDR2: SGHNT and YENEEA. The CDR3 has 16 amino acids. CDR3 bases: TGTGCCAGCAGCCGAAAGGGACTAGCGGGGGTGGGTACGCAGTATTTT. It encodes CASSRKGLAGVGTQYF.

The chain combines TRBV11-3 with TRBJ2-2; no reliable D call. The CDR3 spans 13 residues. V shed 1 base and J shed 7 bases, with 7 bases lying between them. Germline CDR1 and CDR2: SGHNT and YENEEA. CDR3 coding DNA: TGTGCCAGCAGCTTAGGAGTAATCGGGGAGCTGTTTTTT. Its translation: CASSLGVIGELFF. The full variable domain, rest sourced from reference TRBV11-3 and TRBJ2-2, is EAGVVQSPRYKIIEKKQPVAFWCNPISGHNTLYWYLQNLGQGPELLIRYENEEAVDDSQLPKDRFSAERLKGVDSTLKIQPAELGDSAVYLCASSLGVIGELFFGEGSRLTVL.

This clone is a singleton in its sample. V and J are TRBV5-6 and TRBJ1-3; no clear D gene. Germline lookup yields CDR1 SGHDT and CDR2 YYEEEE. The CDR3 sequence is 17 residues long. The germline V and J ends were trimmed by 4 bases and 2 bases, with 19 bases remaining between them. CDR3 DNA sequence: TGTGCCAGCAGCCGGAGGCTCTCAGGAATCACTGGAAACACCATATATTTT. Its translation is CASSRRLSGITGNTIYF.

The chain has TRBV7-2 and TRBJ1-2, with a tentative D call TRBD1 (5 bases). The V gene lost 5 bases and the J gene lost 6 bases, with 19 bases spanning the gap. The germline gives CDR1 SGHTA, CDR2 FQGNSA. This CDR3 is 15 amino acids long. In DNA, the CDR3 is TGTGCCAGCAGCCCCCAGGTCCGGGCAGGGCATGGCTACACCTTC. Protein sequence: CASSPQVRAGHGYTF.

The chain combines TRBV7-8 with TRBJ2-1, with 11 nucleotides matching TRBD2. CDR1 is SGHVS, CDR2 FQNEAQ, per germline. The J segment lost 8 bases and the V segment lost 5 bases, leaving 11 bases of the junction unmatched. This CDR3 spans 16 amino acids. The CDR3 sequence is CASSRRLAGRLDEQFF. The CDR3 DNA sequence: TGTGCCAGCAGCCGGCGACTAGCGGGGAGACTCGATGAGCAGTTCTTC.

This rearrangement joins TRBV11-2 to TRBJ2-3; 16 positions agree with TRBD2. Per the germline V gene, CDR1 is SGHAT and CDR2 is FQNNGV. V was clipped by 4 bases and J by 0 bases; unmatched bases: 4. The CDR3 is 18 residues long. The CDR3 region has the DNA TGTGCCAGCAGCTGGGGGGGACTAGCGGGAGGGAGCACAGATACGCAGTATTTT. Protein sequence: CASSWGGLAGGSTDTQYF.

The chain joins TRBV5-4 to TRBJ2-3; 16 bases fit TRBD2. J was trimmed by 6 bases and V by 4 bases; bases with no gene match: 5. The CDR3 runs 16 residues. Per the germline V gene, CDR1 is SGHNT and CDR2 is YYREEE (reference sequence). The CDR3 nucleotides read TGTGCCAGCAGCCCGGGACTAGCGGGGGGGCTTGATACGCAGTATTTT. Protein sequence: CASSPGLAGGLDTQYF.

This sequence joins TRBV4-1 and TRBJ2-7; 7 nucleotides line up with TRBD2. The J segment lost 0 bases and the V segment lost 4 bases, leaving 6 bases of the junction unmatched. The CDR3 consists of 15 residues. Germline lookup yields CDR1 MGHRA and CDR2 YSYEKL. The CDR3 sequence: CASSPTSHPSYEQYF. In nucleotides, the CDR3 is TGCGCCAGCAGCCCGACTAGCCATCCCTCCTACGAGCAGTACTTC.

V gene TRBV5-1 combines with J gene TRBJ2-2; 7 bases match TRBD1. Looked up from germline, CDR1 is SGHRS and CDR2 is YFSETQ. V was pared by 4 bases and J by 4 bases, with 7 bases of the junction left unmatched. The CDR3 spans 15 residues. DNA of the CDR3: TGCGCCAGCAGCCAGCGAGGGACAGTCACCGGGGAGCTGTTTTTT. As protein: CASSQRGTVTGELFF.

The chain uses TRBV5-5 and TRBJ1-1; D call uncertain. Trimming removed 0 bases at V and 4 bases at J, with 10 bases between. Germline CDR1 is SGHKS and CDR2 is YYEKEE (reference sequence). The CDR3 is 14 amino acids. The CDR3 sequence: CASSLEGAGTEAFF. The CDR3 DNA is TGTGCCAGCAGCTTGGAGGGAGCCGGCACTGAAGCTTTCTTT. Full variable domain (outside the CDR3, taken from reference TRBV5-5 and TRBJ1-1): DAGVTQSPTHLIKTRGQQVTLRCSPISGHKSVSWYQQVLGQGPQFIFQYYEKEERGRGNFPDRFSARQFPNYSSELNVNALLLGDSALYLCASSLEGAGTEAFFGQGTRLTVV.

The genes are TRBV5-1 and TRBJ2-1; 11 bases agree with TRBD2. Germline V CDR1 and CDR2: SGHRS, YFSETQ. V was clipped by 5 bases and J by 8 bases; unmatched bases: 9. The CDR3 has 15 amino acids. The CDR3 bases are TGCGCCAGCAGTTTAGCGGGAGGGCCCTTTGATGAGCAGTTCTTC. Translating gives CASSLAGGPFDEQFF. Complete variable domain (other parts from reference TRBV5-1 and TRBJ2-1): KAGVTQTPRYLIKTRGQQVTLSCSPISGHRSVSWYQQTPGQGLQFLFEYFSETQRNKGNFPGRFSGRQFSNSRSEMNVSTLELGDSALYLCASSLAGGPFDEQFFGPGTRLTVL.

This clone has just a few counts. V gene TRBV11-2 combines with J gene TRBJ1-5, with a weak D call TRBD1 (5 bases). V was clipped by 4 bases and J by 4 bases, with 8 bases between them. CDR3 length: 13 amino acids. Germline V gene sequence: CDR1 SGHAT, CDR2 FQNNGV. For the CDR3, the DNA is TGTGCCAGCAGCTCGACAGTAAATCAGCCCCAGCATTTT. It codes for CASSSTVNQPQHF.

The chain is built from TRBV11-3 and TRBJ1-6, with 11 bases matching TRBD1. The CDR3 is made up of 14 amino acids. Germline CDR1 and CDR2: SGHNT and YENEEA. Trimming at V came to 3 bases and at J to 10 bases, leaving 2 bases not matched to a gene. The CDR3, as DNA: TGTGCCAGCAGCTTTGGGGACAGGGGGTCACCCCTCCACTTT. It is translated as CASSFGDRGSPLHF.

The rearrangement joins TRBV4-3 to TRBJ1-2; a weak D match, TRBD1 (5 bases). This CDR3 has 15 residues. V was shortened by 6 bases and J by 3 bases, with 17 bases between the two germline ends. The V gene's germline CDR1 is LGHNA and CDR2 YSLEER. For the CDR3, the DNA is TGCGCCAGCAGTCGCACAGGTGCCAGCCACTATGGCTACACCTTC. Amino acid sequence: CASSRTGASHYGYTF.

The chain uses TRBV6-2 or TRBV6-3 and TRBJ1-2; D is possibly TRBD1 (6 bases). V gave up 6 bases and J gave up 7 bases, with 15 bases separating them. This CDR3 has 13 amino acids. CDR1 and CDR2 from the germline V gene are MNHEY and SVGEGT. CDR3 in amino acids: CASSNRESSGYTF. The CDR3 nucleotides are TGTGCCAGCAGCAACAGGGAATCGTCTGGCTACACCTTC.

The rearrangement links TRBV9 to TRBJ1-4; no definite D call. CDR1 and CDR2 (germline): SGDLS, YYNGEE. Trimming cost V 0 bases and J 3 bases, with 9 bases left between them. The CDR3 totals 15 residues. CDR3 in amino acids: CASSVDVQSNEKLFF. The CDR3 DNA sequence: TGTGCCAGCAGCGTAGATGTACAGTCTAATGAAAAACTGTTTTTT. Using reference TRBV9 and TRBJ1-4 for the parts outside the CDR3, the full variable domain is DSGVTQTPKHLITATGQRVTLRCSPRSGDLSVYWYQQSLDQGLQFLIQYYNGEERAKGNILERFSAQQFPDLHSELNLSSLELGDSALYFCASSVDVQSNEKLFFGSGTQLSVL.

The chain employs TRBV6-2 or TRBV6-3 and TRBJ2-7; D gene ambiguous. Trimming pared 4 bases from V and 5 bases from J, leaving 36 bases between. From germline, CDR1 is MNHEY and CDR2 SVGEGT. This CDR3 has 21 amino acids. DNA of the CDR3: TGTGCCAGCAGTTTACCCTTAGGAAGCTCCCGGCGGATGGAAATAAGCCACGAGCAGTACTTC. Its protein product is CASSLPLGSSRRMEISHEQYF.